This TCR beta chain emerged from a study of blood T cell repertoires in COVID-19 (dated by TCRdb to 2020 to 2021). Looking at the study overall: Collaborator samples came from the United States, Italy and Spain and covered acute and convalescent phases of COVID-19. The material from the prospective study consisted of cDNA or gDNA derived from T cells, B-cell-depleted T cells, or PBMCs. The dataset comprised deeply sampled blood TCRbeta repertoires from subjects exposed to, actively infected with, or recovered from COVID-19. The repertoires were made available in a free public database intended to serve as a resource for research on the immune response to SARS-CoV-2. Samples came from the ongoing ImmuneRACE study (first 160 participants) plus 1,254 subjects from 6 global collaborators. Nearly every sample came with metadata listing a de-identified subject ID, COVID-19 status, age in years and sex. HLA class I and class II types, where available, came from metadata supplied by the sample provider rather than from assay-based typing.

In regard to this clone: What this receptor recognizes is not known. Per-base quality was not reported, and no clone a single base away is much larger than it.

Each collaborating institution followed its own protocols to collect whole blood in K2EDTA tubes. Collaborator samples were shipped for TCRbeta analysis as frozen whole blood, isolated PBMCs, or DNA extracted from either sample type. TCRbeta CDR3 regions were amplified from genomic DNA using the immunoSEQ Assay, a bias-controlled multiplex PCR. Processing in the source paper ran as follows. Within the assay, amplification of reference gene primers was used to estimate how many nucleated cells each sample contained. Sequence reads were collapsed and filtered to measure the absolute abundance of every unique TCRbeta CDR3 rearrangement. Productive Simpson clonality was computed per sample as the square root of Simpson's diversity index over productive rearrangements. As stored in TCRdb, this immuneACCESS dataset retains in-frame rearrangements with V and J assigned. A fraction of the clones does not appear; measured against another copy, unresolved V genes explain less than half of the discrepancy, and the remainder lacks a known reason. For V, J and clone size, that table is used; D and trimming come from the DNA. The sample data list around 72,000 clones, and approximately 85% of these were observed just once. The top ten constitute around 30% of the sample.

The paper as a whole reports these results and caveats: How much clinical and demographic metadata was included differed by source and by participant, and the metadata was provided uncurated.

For CDR1 and CDR2, the germline V gene lists KGHSH and LQKENI. The CDR3 covers 15 residues, taking in both the cysteine and the phenylalanine. The kept DNA is CDR3 alone, 45 bases in frame from the first base. The V end gives up 4 bases and the J end 6 bases, leaving 9 bases in the junction not matched to a gene. In this chain, TRBV18 is recombined with TRBJ2-4, with 7 bases aligning to TRBD1. The sequencing input was peripheral blood. This clonotype originated in a man aged 50 or older with acute or convalescent COVID-19. The CDR3 in this case is CASSQTTGTPNIQYF. The base sequence is TGTGCCAGCTCACAAACGACAGGGACCCCAAACATTCAGTACTTC.